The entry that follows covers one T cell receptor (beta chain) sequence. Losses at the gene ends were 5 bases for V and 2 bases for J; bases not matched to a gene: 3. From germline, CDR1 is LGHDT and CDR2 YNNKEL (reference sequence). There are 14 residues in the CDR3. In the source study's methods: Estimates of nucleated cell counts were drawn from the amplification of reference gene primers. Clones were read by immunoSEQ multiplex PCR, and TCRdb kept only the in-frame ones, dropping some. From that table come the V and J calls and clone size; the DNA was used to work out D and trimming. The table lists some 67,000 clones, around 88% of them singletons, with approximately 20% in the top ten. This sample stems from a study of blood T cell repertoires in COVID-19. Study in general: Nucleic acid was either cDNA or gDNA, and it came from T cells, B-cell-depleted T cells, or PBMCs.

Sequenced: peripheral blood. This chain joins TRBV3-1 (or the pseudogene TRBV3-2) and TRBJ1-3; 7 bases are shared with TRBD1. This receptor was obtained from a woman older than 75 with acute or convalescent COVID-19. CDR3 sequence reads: CASSSQGAGNTIYF. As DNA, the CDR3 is TGTGCCAGCAGCTCTCAGGGGGCTGGAAACACCATATATTTT.